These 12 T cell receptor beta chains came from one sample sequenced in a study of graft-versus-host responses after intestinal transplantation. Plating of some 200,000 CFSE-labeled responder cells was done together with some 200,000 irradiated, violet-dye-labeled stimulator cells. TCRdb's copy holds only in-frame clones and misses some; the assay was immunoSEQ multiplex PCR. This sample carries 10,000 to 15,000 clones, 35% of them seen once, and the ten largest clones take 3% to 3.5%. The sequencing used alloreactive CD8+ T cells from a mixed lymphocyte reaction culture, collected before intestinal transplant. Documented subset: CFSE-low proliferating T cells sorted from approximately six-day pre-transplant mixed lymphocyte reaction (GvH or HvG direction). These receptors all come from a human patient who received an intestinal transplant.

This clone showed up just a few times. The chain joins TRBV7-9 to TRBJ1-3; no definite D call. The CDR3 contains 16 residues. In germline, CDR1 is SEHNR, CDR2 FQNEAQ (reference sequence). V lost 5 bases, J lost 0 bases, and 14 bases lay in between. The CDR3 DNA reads TGTGCCAGCAGCCCCCCCCTGGAGTTCTCTGGAAACACCATATATTTT. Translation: CASSPPLEFSGNTIYF.

CDR3 amino acids: CASSSPQGPEAFF. CDR3 nucleotides: TGTGCCAGCAGCTCCCCGCAGGGCCCTGAAGCTTTCTTT. The chain joins TRBV7-9 to TRBJ1-1; weak D call: TRBD1 (5 bases). V lost 4 bases and J lost 6, with 12 bases in between. Germline CDR1 and CDR2: SEHNR and FQNEAQ (reference sequence). The CDR3 has 13 residues. The full variable domain, with the rest looked up from reference TRBV7-9 and TRBJ1-1, is DTGVSQNPRHKITKRGQNVTFRCDPISEHNRLYWYRQTLGQGPEFLTYFQNEAQLEKSRLLSDRFSAERPKGSFSTLEIQRTEQGDSAMYLCASSSPQGPEAFFGQGTRLTVV.

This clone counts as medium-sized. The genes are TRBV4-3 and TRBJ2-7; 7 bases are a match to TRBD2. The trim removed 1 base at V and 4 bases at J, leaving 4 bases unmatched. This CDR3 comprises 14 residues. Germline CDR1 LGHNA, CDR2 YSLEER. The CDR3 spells CASSQGLAGYEQYF. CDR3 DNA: TGCGCCAGCAGCCAAGGACTAGCCGGTTACGAGCAGTACTTC.

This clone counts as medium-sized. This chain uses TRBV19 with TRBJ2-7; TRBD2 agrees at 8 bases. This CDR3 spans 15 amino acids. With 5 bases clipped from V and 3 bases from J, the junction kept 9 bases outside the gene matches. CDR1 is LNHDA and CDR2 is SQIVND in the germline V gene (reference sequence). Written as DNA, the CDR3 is TGTGCCAGTAGTTTAACAACTAGCGGCTTCTACGAGCAGTACTTC. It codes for CASSLTTSGFYEQYF.

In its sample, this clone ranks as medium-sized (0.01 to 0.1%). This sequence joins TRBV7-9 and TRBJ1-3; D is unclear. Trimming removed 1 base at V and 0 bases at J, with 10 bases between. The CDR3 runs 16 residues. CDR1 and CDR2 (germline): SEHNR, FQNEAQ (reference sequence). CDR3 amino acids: CASSLVGPYSGNTIYF. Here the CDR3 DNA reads TGTGCCAGCAGCTTAGTCGGCCCTTACTCTGGAAACACCATATATTTT.

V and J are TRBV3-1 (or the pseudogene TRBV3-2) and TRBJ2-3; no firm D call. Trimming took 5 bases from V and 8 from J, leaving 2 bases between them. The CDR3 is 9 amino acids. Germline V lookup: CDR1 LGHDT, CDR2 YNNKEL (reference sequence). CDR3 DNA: TGTGCCAGCAGCTCTACGCAGTATTTT. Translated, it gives CASSSTQYF.

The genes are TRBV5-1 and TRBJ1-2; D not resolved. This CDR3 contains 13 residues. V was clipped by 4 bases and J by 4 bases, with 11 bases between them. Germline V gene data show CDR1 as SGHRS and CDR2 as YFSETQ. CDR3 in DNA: TGCGCCAGCAGCCGGTTACGGTTCTATGGCTACACCTTC. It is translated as CASSRLRFYGYTF.

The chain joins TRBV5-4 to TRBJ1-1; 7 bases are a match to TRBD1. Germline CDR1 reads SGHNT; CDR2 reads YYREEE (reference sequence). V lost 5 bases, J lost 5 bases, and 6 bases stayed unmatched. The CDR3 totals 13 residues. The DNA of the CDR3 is TGTGCCAGCAGGAGAGGGGGCCGGACTGAAGCTTTCTTT. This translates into CASRRGGRTEAFF.

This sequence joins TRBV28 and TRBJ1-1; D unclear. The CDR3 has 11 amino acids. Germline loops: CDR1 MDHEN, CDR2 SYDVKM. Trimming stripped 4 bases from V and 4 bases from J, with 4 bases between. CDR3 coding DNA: TGTGCCAGCAGTTCGGGCACTGAAGCTTTCTTT. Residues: CASSSGTEAFF.

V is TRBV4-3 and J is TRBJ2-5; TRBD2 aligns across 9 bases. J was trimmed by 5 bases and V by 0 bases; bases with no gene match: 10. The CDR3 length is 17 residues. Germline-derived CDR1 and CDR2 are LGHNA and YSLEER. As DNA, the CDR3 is TGCGCCAGCAGCCAAGACCGTTATAGCGGGAGAGGGGAGACCCAGTACTTC. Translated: CASSQDRYSGRGETQYF.

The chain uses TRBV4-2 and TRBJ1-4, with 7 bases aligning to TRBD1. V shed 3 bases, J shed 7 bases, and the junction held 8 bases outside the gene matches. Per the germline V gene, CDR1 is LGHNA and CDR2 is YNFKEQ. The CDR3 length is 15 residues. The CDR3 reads CASSQPGQRGEKLFF. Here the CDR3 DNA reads TGTGCCAGCAGCCAGCCGGGACAGCGCGGTGAAAAACTGTTTTTT.

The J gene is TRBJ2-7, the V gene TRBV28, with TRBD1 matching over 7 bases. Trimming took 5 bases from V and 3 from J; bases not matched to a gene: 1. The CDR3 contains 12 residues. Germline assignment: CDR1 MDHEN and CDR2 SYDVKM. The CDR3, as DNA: TGTGCCAGCAGTCGGGACAGCTACGAGCAGTACTTC. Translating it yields CASSRDSYEQYF. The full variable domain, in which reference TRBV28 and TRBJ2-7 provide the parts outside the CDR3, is DVKVTQSSRYLVKRTGEKVFLECVQDMDHENMFWYRQDPGLGLRLIYFSYDVKMKEKGDIPEGYSVSREKKERFSLILESASTNQTSMYLCASSRDSYEQYFGPGTRLTVT.